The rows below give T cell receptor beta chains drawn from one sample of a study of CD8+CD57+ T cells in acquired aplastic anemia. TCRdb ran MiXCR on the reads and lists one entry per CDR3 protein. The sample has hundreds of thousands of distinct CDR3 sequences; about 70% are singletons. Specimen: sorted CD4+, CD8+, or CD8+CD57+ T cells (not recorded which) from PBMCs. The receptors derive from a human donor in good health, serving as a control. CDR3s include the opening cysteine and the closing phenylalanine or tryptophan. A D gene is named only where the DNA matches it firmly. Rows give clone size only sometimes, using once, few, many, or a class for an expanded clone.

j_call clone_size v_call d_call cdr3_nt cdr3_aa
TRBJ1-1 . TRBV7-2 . TGCGCCAGCAGCTTGGAAGGGGAACAGTACACTGAAGCTTTCTTT CASSLEGEQYTEAFF
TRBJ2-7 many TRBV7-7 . TGTGCCAGCAGCTTAGCCGGAGAGGGCGAGCAGTACTTC CASSLAGEGEQYF
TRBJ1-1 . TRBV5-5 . TGTGCCAGCAGCCCGTCACAGGGCAAACATGAAGCTTTCTTT CASSPSQGKHEAFF
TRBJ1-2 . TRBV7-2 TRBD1 TGTGCCAGCAGCCAGCTGACAGGGGCCGAATTAAACTATGGCTACACCTTC CASSQLTGAELNYGYTF
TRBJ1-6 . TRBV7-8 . TGTGCCAGCAGTTTAACGAGGAGTTCTCCCCTCGGCTTT CASSLTRSSPLGF
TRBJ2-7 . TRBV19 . TGTGCCAGCAGTTACGGCAGGGCCGGTGTCGAGCAGTACTTC CASSYGRAGVEQYF
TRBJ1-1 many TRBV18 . TGTGCCAGCTCACCATCCGAGAGGAACACTGAAGCTTTCTTT CASSPSERNTEAFF
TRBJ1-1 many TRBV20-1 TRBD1 TGCAGTGCGCGGCCGACAGGGATGGGTATTGAAGCTTTCTTT CSARPTGMGIEAFF
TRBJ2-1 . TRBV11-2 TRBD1 TGTGCCAGCAGCGGGAACCGGGACAGGTTTCATGAGCAGTTCTTC CASSGNRDRFHEQFF
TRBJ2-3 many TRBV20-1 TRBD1 TGCAGTGCTAGAGAATTGCCGGGACAGGGCAAGGGTACAGATACGCAGTATTTT CSARELPGQGKGTDTQYF
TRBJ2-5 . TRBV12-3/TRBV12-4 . TGTGCCAGCAGTTTACGGAACGGGGCCAATTCGTACCAAGAGACCCAGTACTTC CASSLRNGANSYQETQYF
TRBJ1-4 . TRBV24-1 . TGTGCCACCAGTGATTGGGGGGTTCATAATGAAAAACTGTTTTTT CATSDWGVHNEKLFF
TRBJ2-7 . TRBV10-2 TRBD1 TGCGCCAGCATGGGAGGACAGGGGGCTAGCGAGCAGTACTTC CASMGGQGASEQYF
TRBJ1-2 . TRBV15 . TGTGCCACCAGTTCTGGACTTTCTTGGTCCGGCTACACCTTC CATSSGLSWSGYTF
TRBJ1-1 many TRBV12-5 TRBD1 TGTGCTAGTGGTAGAAGGACAGGTAGGGACACTGAAGCTTTCTTT CASGRRTGRDTEAFF
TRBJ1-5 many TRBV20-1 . TGCAGTGCTAGAGCCGGGGACAATCAGCCCCAGCATTTT CSARAGDNQPQHF